The rows below give T cell receptor beta chains drawn from one sample of a study of graft-versus-host responses after intestinal transplantation. Method: immunoSEQ multiplex PCR; TCRdb's copy keeps in-frame clones and lacks some. Among nearly 95,000 clones listed, 85% to 95% were seen once. These receptors lack a known antigen. This specimen consisted of unstimulated CD8+ T cells sorted from spleen or lymph node cells, obtained before intestinal transplant. These receptors were taken from a human donor who received an intestinal transplant. Both conserved end residues are part of each CDR3. The order of the fields is V gene, clone size, J gene, D gene, CDR3 protein, CDR3 DNA. A D gene is named only where the DNA matches it firmly. Clone size is shown for a subset of rows, as once, few, many or a class of expanded clone.

v_gene: TRBV19; abundance: NA; j_gene: TRBJ2-3; d_gene: NA; CDR3aa: CASSMYLLTGHTTDTQYF; CDR3nt: TGTGCCAGTAGTATGTACCTTTTGACAGGACACACCACAGATACGCAGTATTTT
v_gene: TRBV4-1; abundance: once; j_gene: TRBJ2-1; d_gene: NA; CDR3aa: CASSQKGETNEQFF; CDR3nt: TGCGCCAGCAGCCAAAAGGGGGAAACCAATGAGCAGTTCTTC
v_gene: TRBV27; abundance: NA; j_gene: TRBJ1-3; d_gene: NA; CDR3aa: CASRAMEGGNTIYF; CDR3nt: TGTGCCAGCAGGGCGATGGAGGGAGGAAACACCATATATTTT
v_gene: TRBV16; abundance: NA; j_gene: TRBJ1-2; d_gene: NA; CDR3aa: CASSHSPGESNYGYTF; CDR3nt: TGTGCCAGCAGCCATTCGCCGGGAGAGAGTAACTATGGCTACACCTTC
v_gene: TRBV2; abundance: once; j_gene: TRBJ2-1; d_gene: TRBD2; CDR3aa: CASSDISGGGYNEQFF; CDR3nt: TGTGCCAGCAGTGACATTAGCGGGGGGGGCTACAATGAGCAGTTCTTC
v_gene: TRBV7-9; abundance: NA; j_gene: TRBJ2-7; d_gene: NA; CDR3aa: CASSLGPNEQYF; CDR3nt: TGTGCCAGCAGCTTAGGGCCAAACGAGCAGTACTTC
v_gene: TRBV5-1; abundance: once; j_gene: TRBJ2-7; d_gene: TRBD2; CDR3aa: CASSNGLAGGEFYEQYF; CDR3nt: TGCGCCAGCAGCAACGGACTAGCGGGGGGCGAATTCTACGAGCAGTACTTC
v_gene: TRBV30; abundance: NA; j_gene: TRBJ2-3; d_gene: NA; CDR3aa: CAWRGLPLSLDTQYF; CDR3nt: TGTGCCTGGAGGGGCCTGCCCCTCTCCCTAGATACGCAGTATTTT
v_gene: TRBV27; abundance: NA; j_gene: TRBJ2-5; d_gene: TRBD2; CDR3aa: CASRFSGGAYETQYF; CDR3nt: TGTGCCAGCAGGTTTAGCGGGGGGGCCTATGAGACCCAGTACTTC
v_gene: TRBV19; abundance: NA; j_gene: TRBJ2-7; d_gene: NA; CDR3aa: CASSTIGFSYEQYF; CDR3nt: TGTGCCAGTAGTACAATCGGGTTCTCCTACGAGCAGTACTTC
v_gene: TRBV2; abundance: NA; j_gene: TRBJ1-4; d_gene: TRBD1; CDR3aa: CASRPSTGIAPTNEKLFF; CDR3nt: TGTGCCAGCAGGCCCTCGACAGGGATAGCTCCAACTAATGAAAAACTGTTTTTT
v_gene: TRBV11-2; abundance: NA; j_gene: TRBJ2-2; d_gene: NA; CDR3aa: CASSLWSTGELFF; CDR3nt: TGTGCCAGCAGCTTATGGAGCACCGGGGAGCTGTTTTTT
v_gene: TRBV29-1; abundance: NA; j_gene: TRBJ2-7; d_gene: TRBD1; CDR3aa: CSVGDRGYEQYF; CDR3nt: TGCAGCGTTGGGGACAGGGGCTACGAGCAGTACTTC
v_gene: TRBV5-6; abundance: NA; j_gene: TRBJ1-2; d_gene: NA; CDR3aa: CASSLGTEEANYGYTF; CDR3nt: TGTGCCAGCAGCTTGGGAACAGAAGAAGCTAACTATGGCTACACCTTC
v_gene: TRBV30; abundance: NA; j_gene: TRBJ2-1; d_gene: TRBD2; CDR3aa: CAWSVSAGGSYNEQFF; CDR3nt: TGTGCCTGGAGTGTAAGCGCGGGGGGTTCCTACAATGAGCAGTTCTTC
v_gene: TRBV19; abundance: NA; j_gene: TRBJ2-7; d_gene: NA; CDR3aa: CASSIAGPGEQYF; CDR3nt: TGTGCCAGTAGTATCGCAGGGCCTGGGGAGCAGTACTTC
v_gene: TRBV7-9; abundance: NA; j_gene: TRBJ2-7; d_gene: TRBD1; CDR3aa: CASSFGQELSYEQYF; CDR3nt: TGTGCCAGCAGTTTCGGACAGGAACTCTCCTACGAGCAGTACTTC
v_gene: TRBV7-2; abundance: NA; j_gene: TRBJ1-5; d_gene: TRBD1; CDR3aa: CASSSAQGDQPQHF; CDR3nt: TGTGCCAGCAGCTCAGCTCAGGGGGATCAGCCCCAGCATTTT
v_gene: TRBV10-3; abundance: NA; j_gene: TRBJ1-6; d_gene: TRBD1; CDR3aa: CAISEPGTDPNSPLHF; CDR3nt: TGTGCCATCAGTGAACCGGGGACAGACCCTAATTCACCCCTCCACTTT
v_gene: TRBV6-1; abundance: NA; j_gene: TRBJ2-1; d_gene: NA; CDR3aa: CASSVKERGEQFF; CDR3nt: TGTGCCAGCAGTGTAAAGGAGCGTGGCGAGCAGTTCTTC
v_gene: TRBV4-3; abundance: NA; j_gene: TRBJ2-7; d_gene: NA; CDR3aa: CASSQDGEGGLEQYF; CDR3nt: TGCGCCAGCAGCCAAGATGGGGAGGGGGGGCTCGAGCAGTACTTC
v_gene: TRBV28; abundance: NA; j_gene: TRBJ1-4; d_gene: TRBD1; CDR3aa: CASSPRDRGATNEKLFF; CDR3nt: TGTGCCAGCAGTCCGAGGGACAGGGGGGCAACTAATGAAAAACTGTTTTTT
v_gene: TRBV5-4; abundance: NA; j_gene: TRBJ2-3; d_gene: TRBD2; CDR3aa: CASSTSLAGPPPDTQYF; CDR3nt: TGTGCCAGCAGCACCTCTTTAGCGGGGCCGCCCCCAGATACGCAGTATTTT
v_gene: TRBV27; abundance: NA; j_gene: TRBJ2-3; d_gene: NA; CDR3aa: CASQGTDTQYF; CDR3nt: TGTGCCAGCCAGGGCACAGATACGCAGTATTTT
v_gene: TRBV11-2; abundance: NA; j_gene: TRBJ2-7; d_gene: NA; CDR3aa: CASSLVPEDEQYF; CDR3nt: TGTGCCAGCAGCTTAGTACCTGAGGACGAGCAGTACTTC
v_gene: TRBV5-1; abundance: NA; j_gene: TRBJ1-2; d_gene: TRBD1; CDR3aa: CASAEDRGRWDGYTF; CDR3nt: TGCGCCAGTGCTGAGGACAGGGGTCGTTGGGATGGCTACACCTTC
v_gene: TRBV6-5; abundance: NA; j_gene: TRBJ2-5; d_gene: TRBD2; CDR3aa: CASSYGGDQTQYF; CDR3nt: TGTGCCAGCAGTTACGGGGGGGATCAGACCCAGTACTTC
v_gene: TRBV7-9; abundance: NA; j_gene: TRBJ2-3; d_gene: TRBD1; CDR3aa: CASSTLYRGTSTDTQYF; CDR3nt: TGTGCCAGCAGCACCCTCTACAGGGGGACTAGCACAGATACGCAGTATTTT
v_gene: TRBV11-1; abundance: NA; j_gene: TRBJ2-7; d_gene: TRBD1; CDR3aa: CASSWTGAAYEQYF; CDR3nt: TGTGCCAGCAGCTGGACAGGGGCCGCCTACGAGCAGTACTTC
v_gene: TRBV2; abundance: NA; j_gene: TRBJ1-4; d_gene: NA; CDR3aa: CASSRVDRGISTNEKLFF; CDR3nt: TGTGCCAGCAGTCGTGTTGATCGGGGGATAAGTACTAATGAAAAACTGTTTTTT
v_gene: TRBV10-3; abundance: NA; j_gene: TRBJ1-3; d_gene: NA; CDR3aa: CAISHTPDSQGNTIYF; CDR3nt: TGTGCCATCAGTCACACCCCCGACAGCCAAGGAAACACCATATATTTT
v_gene: TRBV6-5; abundance: few; j_gene: TRBJ1-1; d_gene: TRBD1; CDR3aa: CASSHRGTEAFF; CDR3nt: TGTGCCAGCAGTCACAGGGGAACTGAAGCTTTCTTT
v_gene: TRBV19; abundance: NA; j_gene: TRBJ1-1; d_gene: TRBD1; CDR3aa: CASSQIPGQGANTEAFF; CDR3nt: TGTGCCAGTAGTCAAATCCCGGGACAGGGGGCGAACACTGAAGCTTTCTTT
v_gene: TRBV30; abundance: NA; j_gene: TRBJ1-2; d_gene: TRBD1; CDR3aa: CAWSASDSGGVHLF; CDR3nt: TGTGCCTGGAGCGCAAGTGATTCAGGGGGCGTCCACCTCTTC
v_gene: TRBV7-6; abundance: NA; j_gene: TRBJ2-5; d_gene: TRBD2; CDR3aa: CASSLATRGGQETQYF; CDR3nt: TGTGCCAGCAGCTTAGCGACGCGGGGGGGGCAAGAGACCCAGTACTTC
v_gene: TRBV9; abundance: NA; j_gene: TRBJ2-5; d_gene: NA; CDR3aa: CASSSEPTEAQYF; CDR3nt: TGTGCCAGTTCTAGCGAACCCACTGAGGCCCAGTACTTC
v_gene: TRBV15; abundance: NA; j_gene: TRBJ2-2; d_gene: NA; CDR3aa: CATSRDNDGAGELFF; CDR3nt: TGTGCCACCAGCAGAGATAATGACGGGGCCGGGGAGCTGTTTTTT
v_gene: TRBV4-3; abundance: once; j_gene: TRBJ2-2; d_gene: NA; CDR3aa: CASSQVIGETRELFF; CDR3nt: TGCGCCAGCAGCCAAGTGATCGGGGAAACCAGGGAGCTGTTTTTT
v_gene: TRBV25-1; abundance: few; j_gene: TRBJ1-1; d_gene: TRBD1; CDR3aa: CASSEGQSNTEAFF; CDR3nt: TGTGCCAGCAGCGAGGGACAGTCGAACACTGAAGCTTTCTTT
v_gene: TRBV11-2; abundance: few; j_gene: TRBJ2-7; d_gene: TRBD1; CDR3aa: CASSLWQGATQGSYEQYF; CDR3nt: TGTGCCAGCAGCTTATGGCAGGGGGCGACTCAGGGCTCCTACGAGCAGTACTTC
v_gene: TRBV18; abundance: NA; j_gene: TRBJ2-7; d_gene: TRBD2; CDR3aa: CASSPFRTSGGPSYEQYF; CDR3nt: TGTGCCAGCTCACCATTCAGGACTAGCGGGGGTCCGTCCTACGAGCAGTACTTC
v_gene: TRBV7-6; abundance: once; j_gene: TRBJ2-2; d_gene: TRBD1; CDR3aa: CASSPGTGGTGELFF; CDR3nt: TGTGCCAGCAGTCCCGGGACAGGGGGCACCGGGGAGCTGTTTTTT
v_gene: TRBV9; abundance: NA; j_gene: TRBJ1-1; d_gene: NA; CDR3aa: CASSPSKTGNTEAFF; CDR3nt: TGTGCCAGCAGCCCCAGTAAGACAGGGAACACTGAAGCTTTCTTT
v_gene: TRBV5-4; abundance: NA; j_gene: TRBJ2-7; d_gene: TRBD1; CDR3aa: CASSPRTGAPYEQYF; CDR3nt: TGTGCCAGCAGCCCGCGGACAGGGGCTCCCTACGAGCAGTACTTC
v_gene: TRBV18; abundance: once; j_gene: TRBJ1-1; d_gene: NA; CDR3aa: CASSPPSRGTTEAFF; CDR3nt: TGTGCCAGCTCACCACCGAGTAGGGGAACCACTGAAGCTTTCTTT
v_gene: TRBV18; abundance: NA; j_gene: TRBJ2-1; d_gene: TRBD2; CDR3aa: CASSPGAGGSYNEQFF; CDR3nt: TGTGCCAGCTCACCAGGAGCGGGGGGGTCCTACAATGAGCAGTTCTTC
v_gene: TRBV6-5; abundance: NA; j_gene: TRBJ1-5; d_gene: TRBD1; CDR3aa: CASSTGGWSQPQHF; CDR3nt: TGTGCCAGCAGTACAGGGGGCTGGAGTCAGCCCCAGCATTTT